This entry is about one T cell receptor beta chain. This clone appeared once. What antigen it recognizes has not been identified. No base-level quality is on record; no much larger clone is a single base apart. This sample is part of a study of blood T cell repertoires in COVID-19 (dated by TCRdb to between 2020 and 2021). Study-wide context: Collaborator samples came from the United States, Italy and Spain and covered acute and convalescent phases of COVID-19. The material from the prospective study consisted of cDNA or gDNA derived from T cells, B-cell-depleted T cells, or PBMCs. The dataset comprised deeply sampled blood TCRbeta repertoires from subjects exposed to, actively infected with, or recovered from COVID-19. The repertoires were made available in a free public database intended to serve as a resource for research on the immune response to SARS-CoV-2. The samples were drawn from the first 160 participants of the ongoing ImmuneRACE study and from 1,254 subjects provided by 6 global collaborators. The sample metadata nearly always contained a de-identified subject ID, COVID-19 status, age in years and sex. Where HLA class I and class II types were available, the types were taken from metadata supplied by the sample provider, not from assay-based typing.

V sheds 5 bases and J sheds 3 bases, leaving 19 bases between their ends. Including cysteine and phenylalanine, the CDR3 has 16 amino acids. Left in the record is the CDR3 DNA by itself, 48 bases read in frame from the first base. For CDR1 and CDR2, the germline V gene (reference sequence) lists SEHNR and FQNEAQ. Results and caveats for the whole study, not just this receptor: Clinical and demographic metadata were provided uncurated, with the amount varying by source and participant.

TCRbeta CDR3 regions were amplified from genomic DNA by means of the immunoSEQ Assay, a bias-controlled multiplex PCR. Per the original workflow: Nucleated cell counts per sample were estimated from amplification of reference gene primers within the assay. Sequence reads were collapsed and filtered to measure the absolute abundance of every unique TCRbeta CDR3 rearrangement. For each sample, productive Simpson clonality was calculated as the square root of Simpson's diversity index over productive rearrangements. TCRdb took this table from immuneACCESS and kept in-frame rearrangements with V and J called. Such tables lack part of the clones; where checked against another copy, unresolved V genes explain under half of the gap, and the rest is unexplained. The DNA was the basis for D and trimming; V, J and clone size are from that table. Present in this sample are 350,000 or so clones, roughly 90% of which were seen just once. The ten largest clonotypes hold 3% to 4.5% of the sample.

In Seattle, one collaborating source enrolled patients while the infection was active and tracked those patients longitudinally over the course of disease. Each collaborating institution followed its own protocols to collect whole blood in K2EDTA tubes. For TCRbeta analysis, collaborator samples were shipped as frozen whole blood, as isolated PBMCs, or as DNA extracted from either sample type. The receptor was derived from a woman in her sixties with COVID-19, enrolled during active disease. Sequenced sample: peripheral blood. The sequence is built from TRBV7-9 and TRBJ2-5; D gene: possibly TRBD2, on 6 matching bases. The DNA sequence follows: TGTGCCAGCAGCCCCAGACTAGGACTAAGTAAAGAGACCCAGTACTTC. Translated, it gives CASSPRLGLSKETQYF.